The clone carrying this T cell receptor beta chain showed up just a few times. The target antigen is unknown. Diagnoses were established from clinical symptoms, serum thyroxine, TRAb, thyroid ultrasound and orbital computed tomography. A roughly 10 ml volume of fresh peripheral blood provided the PBMCs. This record belongs to a study of Graves' ophthalmopathy and Graves' hyperthyroidism. Study context: Peripheral blood sampling preceded any treatment and occurred at initial diagnosis. Study results and limitations: Blood samples also showed most expanded thyroid clonotypes exceeding 0.001 frequency.

The germline V gene encodes CDR1 SGHRS and CDR2 YFSETQ. The germline V and J ends were trimmed by 9 bases and 5 bases, with 17 bases remaining between them. The CDR3 is 13 residues long. TCR beta CDR3 amplification used RNA transcripts. RT-PCR in the first round used HTBI primers; a second-round multiplex PCR followed. TCRdb reprocessed the multiplex PCR reads via MiXCR and lists one record per CDR3 protein. In the table there are about 620,000 distinct CDR3 sequences, roughly 20% of which are singletons. Source material: peripheral blood. The V gene is TRBV5-1, the J gene TRBJ2-5; a weak D match, TRBD2 (6 bases). This sequence originates from a woman under 30 with stable Graves' hyperthyroidism. Some clones in this sample may be carry-over from other donors' samples. This chain's CDR3 is CATGGPGRETQYF. DNA of the CDR3: TGCGCCACCGGGGGTCCGGGCCGGGAGACCCAGTACTTC.